This T cell receptor (beta chain) was captured in a study of T cell responses to AZD1222 COVID-19 vaccine. At the level of the study: It was second doses at about 4 or about 12 weeks that were pooled.

Study-wide results and limits: Seropositivity was recorded at baseline in only 6 or 7 AZD1222 recipients. Two doses of AZD1222 preceded a rise in Spike-specific TCR breadth and depth. Donors, mostly white British, included more females; clonal diversity was possibly underestimated.

Between the trimmed V and J ends, which lost 8 bases and 0 bases, there was a span of 10 bases. Germline lookup yields CDR1 LNHDA and CDR2 SQIVND (reference sequence). CDR3 length equals 13 residues. Sequencing used immunoSEQ multiplex PCR; TCRdb keeps in-frame clones, though not all of them. The table lists some 130,000 clones, over 90% of them singletons. Details on this clone: Its antigen is not known.

The chain joins TRBV19 to TRBJ1-1; no firm D call. The receptor was derived from an adult in good health. Sequences were derived from peripheral blood, sampled on day 0 of AZD1222 vaccination. The CDR3 protein is CASLRRVNTEAFF. CDR3 DNA: TGTGCCAGTCTAAGAAGGGTGAACACTGAAGCTTTCTTT.